This T cell receptor beta chain was sequenced in a study of OX40 agonist ivuxolimab in advanced cancers. With regard to the full study: Ivuxolimab was an agonistic, fully human IgG2 monoclonal antibody directed against OX40 (CD134), a costimulatory receptor. Intravenous ivuxolimab was administered to patients every 2 weeks at six dose levels: 0.01, 0.1, 0.3, 1.5, 3 and 10 mg/kg. Patients were allowed to have had prior anti-PD-1, anti-PD-L1 or anti-CTLA-4 therapy, and around 40% of the dose-escalation patients had previously received checkpoint inhibitors. Partial responses occurred in three dose-escalation patients, of whom one had hepatocellular carcinoma and two had cutaneous melanoma. The monotherapy dose-escalation portion (N of about 50 patients) of the phase I ivuxolimab trial is reported in the paper. In the dose-escalation cohort, more than 80% of patients were male, and the mean age was 60 years with a range of roughly 23 to 79. Of the 50 or so patients in dose escalation, 19 had hepatocellular carcinoma, about 15 had melanoma, 9 had renal cell carcinoma and 9 had head and neck cancer. Peripheral TCRbeta sequencing was intended to test whether TCR sequence diversity was altered and clonal T-cell expansion was caused by ivuxolimab. Paper-wide results and their limitations: The antigen specificity of the peripheral T cells that underwent clonal expansion was not determined. Clonal expansion of both CD4+ and CD8+ blood T cells was observed from baseline to week 6 at doses 0.1 to 3.0 mg/kg. Low levels of normalized T-cell clonal expansion were also seen in some patients who did not respond. In the 0.1-3.0 mg/kg groups, partial responders were among the patients with the lowest normalized peripheral clonal expansion, particularly in CD8+ T cells. After ivuxolimab, CD8+ T cells had more expanded clones than CD4+ T cells on average.

For sequencing of the TCRbeta CDR3 region, genomic DNA was extracted from the sorted cells. TCRbeta CDR3 regions were sequenced using the immunoSEQ Assay. TCRdb retrieved this table from immuneACCESS and kept in-frame rearrangements only. Not all clones are present; in checked studies, unresolved V genes account for under half, and no reason is known for the remainder. The sample table contains around 40,000 clones; only one count was recorded for about 82% of them. The ten largest clones capture approximately 2.6% of the sample. Comments on this clone: The antigen it binds to is not known. No base qualities exist here, and no much larger clone lies one base off it.

The trial excluded patients who had a history of autoimmune disease or were on systemic immunosuppression. Peripheral blood for TCR sequencing was drawn from every dose cohort at baseline, at cycle 4 day 1 and at cycle 7 day 1. Samples came from an open-label, multicenter, first-in-human phase I dose-escalation trial of ivuxolimab. The trial enrolled adults with locally advanced or metastatic head and neck squamous cell, hepatocellular, melanoma or renal cell carcinoma. Before TCR sequencing, CD4+ and CD8+ T cells were separately sorted from peripheral blood. This specimen consisted of CD4+ or CD8+ T cells sorted from blood, obtained in a trial of the OX40 agonist ivuxolimab. The source of this sequence is an adult with an advanced solid tumor such as melanoma, head and neck, liver or kidney cancer.

The base sequence is TGTGCCAGCAGCCGGACTACTAACACCGGGGAGCTGTTTTTT. Its coded protein is CASSRTTNTGELFF. The V and J segments used are TRBV2 and TRBJ2-2, and the D gene may be TRBD2, 6 bases matching. As encoded in the germline V gene, CDR1 is SNHLY while CDR2 is FYNNEI. Relative to germline, V is 6 bases shorter and J is 2 bases shorter, with 10 bases between their ends. The CDR3, from cysteine to phenylalanine, totals 14 residues. CDR3 DNA is the only sequence kept; it has 42 bases, read in frame from the first base.